These 22 T cell receptor beta chains share one sample of origin, sequenced in a study of shared clonotypes between healthy human individuals. TCRdb's table, derived via immunoSEQ multiplex PCR, lists solely in-frame clones and lacks some. The sample carries about 1.9 million clones, around 93% recorded once. Terminally differentiated effector memory CD45RA+ cells were excluded by CCR7 positive selection of CD45RO-negative cells. Material for sequencing was naive CD8+ T cells from PBMCs. Every receptor here comes from a man younger than 35 in good health. Some clones in this sample may be carry-over from other donors' samples.

A remark on this clone: The germline gene is not matched at one end of the junction; a read error may be the cause. V usage is TRBV7-8 and J usage is TRBJ2-7; 8 bases agree with TRBD2. Looked up from germline, CDR1 is SGHVS and CDR2 is FQNEAQ. The CDR3 is 14 residues long. The chain's CDR3 is CASSLGGRWNEQYF. The CDR3 DNA reads as TGTGCCAGCAGTTTAGGCGGGAGGTGGAACGAGCAGTACTTC.

The V call is TRBV7-9, the J call TRBJ2-7; TRBD1 matches at 10 bases. V shed 4 bases, J shed 4 bases, and the junction held 10 bases outside the gene matches. The germline V gene has CDR1 SEHNR and CDR2 FQNEAQ (reference sequence). This CDR3 comprises 16 residues. The CDR3 bases are TGTGCCAGCAGCTCCCGGGACAGGGGAAATGTATACGAGCAGTACTTC. Translating gives CASSSRDRGNVYEQYF.

V gene TRBV4-3 combines with J gene TRBJ2-1; 7 nucleotides align to TRBD2. With 1 base clipped from V and 4 bases from J, the junction kept 7 bases outside the gene matches. This CDR3 has 16 amino acids. Germline-derived CDR1 and CDR2 are LGHNA and YSLEER. CDR3 in DNA: TGCGCCAGCAGCCAAGGGGTCGGTAGCGGGTACAATGAGCAGTTCTTC. It specifies CASSQGVGSGYNEQFF.

This clone was found once. V and J are TRBV2 and TRBJ2-1; 9 nucleotides align to TRBD1. CDR1 and CDR2 from the germline V gene are SNHLY and FYNNEI. After removal of 5 bases from V and 0 bases from J, the junction contained 5 bases not matched to a gene. The length of the CDR3 is 16 residues. The CDR3 region has the DNA TGTGCCAGCAGTTCCGGGACAGGGTCCTCCTACAATGAGCAGTTCTTC. Protein: CASSSGTGSSYNEQFF.

This clone came up once. Other DNA sequences of this sample code for an identical CDR3. This rearrangement joins TRBV9 to TRBJ2-3; D unresolved. The CDR3 has 13 amino acids. V was cut by 0 bases and J by 2 bases, with 4 bases left in between. CDR1 is SGDLS and CDR2 is YYNGEE in the germline V gene. CDR3 in amino acids: CASSVEFTDTQYF. The CDR3 nucleotides read TGTGCCAGCAGCGTAGAGTTCACAGATACGCAGTATTTT.

The chain links TRBV25-1 to TRBJ1-2; D is undetermined. The CDR3 is made up of 15 amino acids. V lost 3 bases and J 3 bases, leaving 14 bases between the germline ends. Germline V CDR1 and CDR2: MGHDK, SYGVNS. The CDR3 coding sequence is TGTGCCAGCAGTGATAATCGGGAAGAGGACTATGGCTACACCTTC. This encodes CASSDNREEDYGYTF.

This chain links TRBV7-3 with TRBJ2-1, with 8 bases identical to TRBD2. Per germline, CDR1 SGHTA and CDR2 FQGTGA. With 0 bases clipped from V and 1 base from J, the junction kept 2 bases outside the gene matches. The CDR3 has 16 residues. For the CDR3, the DNA is TGTGCCAGCAGCTTAACAGCGGGAGTATCCTACAATGAGCAGTTCTTC. This translates into CASSLTAGVSYNEQFF.

The chain carries TRBV27 and TRBJ2-3, with TRBD2 matching 13 bases. Losses at the gene ends were 5 bases for V and 4 bases for J; bases not matched to a gene: 6. The CDR3 spans 16 residues. CDR1 and CDR2 from the germline V gene are MNHEY and SMNVEV (reference sequence). In DNA form, the CDR3 reads TGTGCCAGCAGTCCCCCGGGACTAGCGGGACCAGATACGCAGTATTTT. Its translation: CASSPPGLAGPDTQYF.

This clone was seen only once. The gene calls are TRBV4-1 and TRBJ2-5, with D perhaps being TRBD1 or TRBD2 (5 bases each). CDR1 is MGHRA, CDR2 YSYEKL, per germline. Trimming left V 4 bases short and J 6 bases short, with 12 bases between. This CDR3 has 13 amino acids. The CDR3 DNA follows: TGCGCCAGCAGCCCTCGCGAGGGACAGACCCAGTACTTC. Translated, it gives CASSPREGQTQYF.

This clone occurred a few times. The genes are TRBV13 and TRBJ1-1; TRBD1 is a possible D gene (6 bases). The CDR3 extends over 17 amino acids. V was clipped by 4 bases and J by 1 base, with 19 bases between them. CDR1 PRHDT and CDR2 FYEKMQ come from the germline V gene (reference sequence). The CDR3 region has the DNA TGTGCCAGCAGCTCTCGTCACAGGGCAGTCTCGAACACTGAAGCTTTCTTT. Encoded protein: CASSSRHRAVSNTEAFF. Full variable domain (remainder filled in from reference TRBV13 and TRBJ1-1): AAGVIQSPRHLIKEKRETATLKCYPIPRHDTVYWYQQGPGQDPQFLISFYEKMQSDKGSIPDRFSAQQFSDYHSELNMSSLELGDSALYFCASSSRHRAVSNTEAFFGQGTRLTVV.

This chain connects TRBV27 to TRBJ2-7; 9 bases match TRBD1. Germline assignment: CDR1 MNHEY and CDR2 SMNVEV (reference sequence). J lost 5 bases, V lost 5 bases, and 7 bases had no gene match. This CDR3 has 14 residues. This chain's CDR3 is CASSLRQGVDEQYF. The CDR3 bases are TGTGCCAGCAGTCTCAGACAGGGGGTGGACGAGCAGTACTTC.

This rearrangement joins TRBV27 to TRBJ2-7; D could derive from TRBD1 or TRBD2 (5 bases each). Germline V CDR1 and CDR2: MNHEY, SMNVEV (reference sequence). This CDR3 spans 15 amino acids. V dropped 7 bases and J dropped 0 bases, with 16 bases sitting between them. Written as DNA, the CDR3 is TGTGCCAGCATTGACCGGGGCGCAAGCTCCTACGAGCAGTACTTC. Translating it yields CASIDRGASSYEQYF.

CDR3 sequence (DNA): TGTGCCAGCAGTGGACAGGGGGCGGCCGAGGAAGCTTTCTTT. This translates into CASSGQGAAEEAFF. The chain recombines TRBV27 with TRBJ1-1; 11 bases map to TRBD1. The CDR3 contains 14 residues. Germline lookup yields CDR1 MNHEY and CDR2 SMNVEV (reference sequence). With V trimmed by 5 bases and J by 8 bases, 7 bases remained unmatched.

The chain couples TRBV6-5 to TRBJ2-7, with 8 bases that match TRBD2. From germline, CDR1 is MNHEY and CDR2 SVGAGI. With V trimmed by 7 bases and J by 3 bases, 8 bases remained unmatched. This CDR3 region has 14 residues. CDR3 in amino acids: CASKYGLAFYEQYF. The CDR3 DNA is TGTGCCAGCAAGTACGGACTAGCCTTCTACGAGCAGTACTTC.

This clone is a singleton in its sample. The chain couples TRBV27 to TRBJ1-5, with unresolved D. V was shortened by 0 bases and J by 6 bases, with 9 bases between the two germline ends. Germline CDR1 MNHEY, CDR2 SMNVEV (reference sequence). CDR3 length: 14 residues. The CDR3 region is CASSLSQVSQPQHF. Written as DNA, the CDR3 is TGTGCCAGCAGTTTATCGCAAGTATCTCAGCCCCAGCATTTT.

This clone has just one count. At the DNA level, this CDR3 is encoded by other sequences in the same sample as well. The J gene is TRBJ2-7, the V gene TRBV27; either TRBD1 or TRBD2 may fit D (5 bases each). Trimming took off 0 bases at V and 3 bases at J, with 9 bases between the two ends. Germline CDR1 MNHEY, CDR2 SMNVEV (reference sequence). The CDR3 sequence is 14 residues long. The CDR3 spells CASSLSGTDYEQYF. In nucleotides, the CDR3 is TGTGCCAGCAGTTTATCAGGGACGGACTACGAGCAGTACTTC.

The chain links TRBV7-9 to TRBJ2-7; D tentatively fits TRBD1 or TRBD2 (6 bases each). The CDR3 sequence is 18 residues long. The V end lost 5 bases, the J end lost 0 bases, and 23 bases lay between the germline ends. The germline V gene encodes CDR1 SEHNR and CDR2 FQNEAQ (reference sequence). CDR3 sequence reads: CASSPGKGGPRFSYEQYF. CDR3 in DNA: TGTGCCAGCAGCCCCGGCAAGGGGGGCCCCCGATTCTCCTACGAGCAGTACTTC. The variable domain in full, completed from reference TRBV7-9 and TRBJ2-7, reads DTGVSQNPRHKITKRGQNVTFRCDPISEHNRLYWYRQTLGQGPEFLTYFQNEAQLEKSRLLSDRFSAERPKGSFSTLEIQRTEQGDSAMYLCASSPGKGGPRFSYEQYFGPGTRLTVT.

V usage is TRBV5-1 and J usage is TRBJ2-1; 8 positions match TRBD2. CDR1 and CDR2 (germline): SGHRS, YFSETQ. V dropped 0 bases and J dropped 8; count of bases not matched to a gene: 16. There are 18 residues in the CDR3. The CDR3 sequence is CASSLVARARGSGDEQFF. Written as DNA, the CDR3 is TGCGCCAGCAGCTTGGTCGCCAGGGCGCGAGGTAGCGGGGATGAGCAGTTCTTC. The variable domain in full, with the rest retrieved from reference TRBV5-1 and TRBJ2-1, is KAGVTQTPRYLIKTRGQQVTLSCSPISGHRSVSWYQQTPGQGLQFLFEYFSETQRNKGNFPGRFSGRQFSNSRSEMNVSTLELGDSALYLCASSLVARARGSGDEQFFGPGTRLTVL.

This clone was seen once. This chain connects TRBV9 to TRBJ2-7; no clear D. Germline CDR1 reads SGDLS; CDR2 reads YYNGEE. The CDR3 extends over 15 amino acids. Trimming removed 4 bases at V and 3 bases at J, with 17 bases between. CDR3 sequence (DNA): TGTGCCAGCAGCCCCCACCATAGGGATGTCTACGAGCAGTACTTC. It codes for CASSPHHRDVYEQYF. The full variable domain, with the rest looked up from reference TRBV9 and TRBJ2-7, is DSGVTQTPKHLITATGQRVTLRCSPRSGDLSVYWYQQSLDQGLQFLIQYYNGEERAKGNILERFSAQQFPDLHSELNLSSLELGDSALYFCASSPHHRDVYEQYFGPGTRLTVT.

The chain couples TRBV7-9 to TRBJ2-3; D may be TRBD2 (7 bases). The length of the CDR3 is 14 residues. V lost 5 bases to trimming and J lost 4 bases, with 13 bases between them. The V gene's germline CDR1 is SEHNR and CDR2 FQNEAQ (reference sequence). The CDR3 nucleotides are TGTGCCAGCAGCCCCGCGGGGGCCCCAGATACGCAGTATTTT. It translates to CASSPAGAPDTQYF.

The genes are TRBV30 and TRBJ1-2; D remains ambiguous. CDR1 GTSNPN and CDR2 SVGIG come from the germline V gene (reference sequence). The V end was cut by 2 bases, the J end by 0 bases, with 13 bases between. The CDR3 extends over 15 amino acids. CDR3 in amino acids: CAWSLGRQANYGYTF. Written as DNA, the CDR3 is TGTGCCTGGAGTTTAGGGAGGCAAGCTAACTATGGCTACACCTTC.

The J gene is TRBJ1-3, the V gene TRBV6-5; the D gene is possibly TRBD1 (6 bases). CDR1 and CDR2 from the germline V gene are MNHEY and SVGAGI. This CDR3 is 15 amino acids long. V was shortened by 3 bases and J by 2 bases, with 11 bases between the two germline ends. The CDR3, as DNA: TGTGCCAGCAGTTATACACAGGGAACTGGAAACACCATATATTTT. Its translation is CASSYTQGTGNTIYF.